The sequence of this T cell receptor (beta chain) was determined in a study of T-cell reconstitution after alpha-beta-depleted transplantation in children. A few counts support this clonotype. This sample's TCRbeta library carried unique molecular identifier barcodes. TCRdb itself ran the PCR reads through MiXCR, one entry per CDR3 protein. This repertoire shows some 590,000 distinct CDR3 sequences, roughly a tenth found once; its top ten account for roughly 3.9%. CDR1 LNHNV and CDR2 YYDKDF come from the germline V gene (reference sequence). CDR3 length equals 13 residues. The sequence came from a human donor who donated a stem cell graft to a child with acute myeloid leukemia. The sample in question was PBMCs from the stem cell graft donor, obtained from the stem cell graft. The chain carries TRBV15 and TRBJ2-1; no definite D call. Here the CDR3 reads CAHRQKLNNEQFF. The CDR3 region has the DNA TGTGCTCACCGCCAGAAGCTGAACAATGAGCAGTTCTTC.